This T cell receptor beta chain was identified during a study of T cells in Graves' hyperthyroidism and ophthalmopathy (dated by TCRdb to the late 2010s). Broadly, across the study: Peripheral blood was collected at initial diagnosis, before any treatment. After sampling, hyperthyroidism patients received methimazole starting at 30 mg daily, and ophthalmopathy patients received high-dose intravenous methylprednisolone. An independent validation cohort of 18 to 20 hyperthyroidism patients and some 15 patients who later progressed to ophthalmopathy tested prospective prediction of ophthalmopathy. Thyroid tissue and blood T-cell repertoires from roughly 6 Graves' hyperthyroidism patients were also compared in the study. The paper reports TCR Vbeta CDR3 sequencing of approximately 130 peripheral blood samples: under 45 ophthalmopathy, around 80 hyperthyroidism and approximately 17 progressor patients. TCR V-J signatures able to tell the groups apart were searched for in a discovery cohort of 90 to 100 patients, of whom around 42 had Graves' ophthalmopathy and roughly 59 had stable Graves' hyperthyroidism. For training and testing, the 100 patients in the discovery cohort were randomly divided in a 7:3 ratio.

The CDR3 has 13 amino acids, counting the end cysteine and phenylalanine. Solely the CDR3 DNA is kept, with 39 bases framed from the first base. Relative to germline, V is missing 10 bases and J is missing 9 bases, with 7 bases of the junction outside any gene match. CDR1 and CDR2 are read off the germline V gene (reference sequence) as MNHEY and SMNVEV. This clonotype was recorded a few times. Its target antigen remains unknown. Base qualities are missing; no much larger clone stands one base away. General conclusions and limits of the study: A 13 V-J signature model separated ophthalmopathy from stable hyperthyroidism, with around 88% sensitivity and 81.08% specificity in cross-validation and 80%/75% in testing. In validation, the model predicted progression to ophthalmopathy with over 60% sensitivity and 72% to 75% specificity, a median of 6.5 months before onset. No statistical method was used to fix the sample size in advance, and group allocation was not hidden from the investigators. Most expanded thyroid clonotypes (frequency above 0.001) were also found in blood, which suggests that blood repertoires may mirror thyroid immune responses.

The hyperthyroidism patients were between 18 and 65 years old and newly diagnosed, with a disease duration of less than 2 months. The study excluded patients with uncontrolled infections, other autoimmune diseases, pregnancy or lactation. Clinical symptoms, serum thyroxine and TRAb, thyroid ultrasound, and orbital computed tomography formed the basis for the diagnoses. Blood from progressor patients was collected at the time of first diagnosis with hyperthyroidism, before any ophthalmopathy symptoms had appeared. Ficoll-Paque density gradient centrifugation was used to isolate PBMCs from under 11 ml of fresh peripheral blood. Progressor patients were defined as those initially diagnosed with Graves' hyperthyroidism in whom ophthalmopathy developed during follow-up. Total RNA was extracted using Trizol reagent, and RNA quality was assessed on an Agilent 2100 Bioanalyzer. The TCR beta CDR3 regions were amplified from the RNA transcripts. A first-round RT-PCR of the TCR CDR3 used the HTBI primer set with the Qiagen OneStep RT-PCR kit. Libraries were constructed in a second round of multiplex PCR, after which size selection and purification were performed. Libraries were sequenced paired-end with 100 bp reads on an Illumina HiSeq2000. Per the original workflow: SOAPnuke was used to process the raw data, with reads discarded if the reads contained adapters or uncalled bases, had a mean Phred below 15, or lacked an exact constant-primer or identifier match. COPE v1.2.5 was used to merge the high-quality paired reads, and each unique nucleotide sequence was defined as a clonotype. Clonotypes were aligned to IMGT TRBV, TRBD and TRBJ reference segments using MiTCR v1.1. Only V-J combinations with frequency above 0.0001, covering 99% to 99.2% of repertoires, were analysed. A TCS score was defined as the ratio between F50 (clonal expansion) and ExV (chaos), using BLOSUM62-based TCRdist between CDR3 peptides within each V-J. Welch's t-statistics and random forest reduced 500 to 650 V-J features to roughly 13, which were used in a naive Bayes classifier (R e1071). TCRdb reprocessing: public reads trimmed at Q25 with fastp, clones called with MiXCR, in-frame beta chains kept. Records with the same CDR3 protein are collapsed into one entry carrying the most frequent genes and DNA. TCRdb, not the original authors, processed these V and J calls. This sample is represented by 550,000 to 650,000 distinct CDR3 sequences; 14% of them were singletons. 5.8% of the sample belongs to the ten largest clones.

Recombination connected TRBV27 to TRBJ2-1, with TRBD2 matching 12 junction bases. This TCR was recovered from a woman in her thirties with Graves' hyperthyroidism that later progressed to Graves' ophthalmopathy. Sequencing was performed on blood. The CDR3 loop reads CATRTSGIGEQFF. DNA sequence: TGTGCCACAAGGACTAGCGGGATAGGTGAGCAGTTCTTC.